The clone carrying this T cell receptor beta chain has a handful of counts. Clones were sequenced by immunoSEQ multiplex PCR, and TCRdb holds only the in-frame ones, with some missing. The sample has 50,000 to 55,000 clones; roughly 84% are singletons. These data come from a study of OX40 agonist ivuxolimab in advanced cancers. After removal of 1 base from V and 5 bases from J, the junction contained 6 bases not matched to a gene. This CDR3 spans 16 amino acids. In germline, CDR1 is SGDLS, CDR2 YYNGEE. The sequence was obtained from an adult with an advanced solid tumor such as melanoma, head and neck, liver or kidney cancer. The chain recombines TRBV9 with TRBJ2-1; TRBD2 aligns across 10 bases. The starting material was CD4+ or CD8+ T cells sorted from blood, obtained in a trial of the OX40 agonist ivuxolimab. The CDR3, as DNA: TGTGCCAGCAGCGTAAGCGGGAGGGCTACGCACAATGAGCAGTTCTTC. As protein: CASSVSGRATHNEQFF.